Presented here are 2 T cell receptor beta chains from one specimen sequenced in a study of regulatory T cells in long-lasting Graves disease. Arm-PCR of CDR3 regions and iRepertoire HTBI primers were the basis on which TCR beta libraries were built. One entry per CDR3 protein results from TCRdb running MiXCR on the multiplex PCR reads. The data contain 530,000 or so distinct CDR3 sequences, 15% to 20% of them singletons. Noted time point: newly diagnosed GD, antithyroid drugs for less than 3 months. PBMC-extracted RNA yielded the TCR library. These records were also assigned to another study, of T cells in Graves' hyperthyroidism and ophthalmopathy.

The material was peripheral blood mononuclear cells (PBMCs), obtained at new diagnosis, from a patient treated with antithyroid drugs. These receptors originate from a man younger than 35 with Graves disease.

This clonotype has ten or more counts. The chain employs TRBV5-1 and TRBJ2-5; the D gene is possibly TRBD2 (5 bases). Germline-derived CDR1 and CDR2 are SGHRS and YFSETQ. The CDR3 is 14 amino acids. V lost 2 bases and J 5 bases, leaving 13 bases between the germline ends. This CDR3 is CASSFGESRETQYF. The CDR3 nucleotides read TGCGCCAGCAGCTTCGGGGAAAGTAGGGAGACCCAGTACTTC.

Ten or more counts support this clonotype. Here the CDR3 reads CASSDVWGGYEQYF. The CDR3 DNA reads TGTGCCAGCAGTGATGTTTGGGGTGGCTACGAGCAGTACTTC. V gene TRBV2 combines with J gene TRBJ2-7, with D unclear. The germline V gene encodes CDR1 SNHLY and CDR2 FYNNEI. This CDR3 comprises 14 residues. The ends were cut back, 3 bases at V and 3 bases at J, with 12 bases in the middle.